The sequence of this TCR beta chain was determined in a study of blood T cell repertoires in COVID-19. Study details: Collection of acute and convalescent COVID-19 samples took place in the United States, Italy and Spain. Sources were T cells, B-cell-depleted T cells, or PBMCs; the material itself was cDNA or gDNA.

Original processing methods: Cell counts per sample came from amplifying reference gene primers. Sequencing used immunoSEQ multiplex PCR; TCRdb keeps in-frame clones, though not all of them. The V and J calls and clone size are taken from that table; D and trimming were inferred from the DNA. The data contain over 150,000 clones, roughly four fifths of them singletons. The CDR3 is 15 residues long. V lost 8 bases to trimming and J lost 2 bases; unmatched junction nucleotides: 5. Germline loops: CDR1 ENHRY, CDR2 SYGVKD. The Seattle site enrolled patients during active infection and followed them longitudinally.

The TCR sequence derives from a woman aged 55-69 years with COVID-19, enrolled during active disease. What was sequenced was peripheral blood. The chain is built from TRBV10-3 and TRBJ2-3; TRBD2 aligns across 12 bases. The DNA of the CDR3 is TGTGCCATCGGAAGGACTAGCGGGGCCACAGATACGCAGTATTTT. Protein product: CAIGRTSGATDTQYF.